Below, 21 T cell receptor beta chains from the same sample are listed, as sequenced in a study of blood T cells in healthy people across ages. A second 7 to 11 cycle PCR used barcoded and J-beta primers. TCRdb re-called the 5' RACE reads with MiXCR, one entry per CDR3 protein. Of around 820,000 distinct CDR3 sequences listed, around a quarter are singletons. Another study also made use of these data, one on T cells of mothers and their children.

The sequencing sample was made of blood. These receptors were obtained from a boy younger than 18 in good health.

This clonotype was counted only a few times. The chain employs TRBV20-1 and TRBJ2-5; possibly TRBD2 for D (5 bases). The CDR3 is 15 amino acids. The V gene's germline CDR1 is DFQATT and CDR2 SNEGSKA (reference sequence). Written as DNA, the CDR3 is TGCAGCGCAATTCGACCTGCGGGTACTCAAGAGACCCAGTACTTC. This translates into CSAIRPAGTQETQYF.

This clonotype has just a few counts. V is TRBV7-2 and J is TRBJ1-3, with a weak D call TRBD1 (5 bases). Germline CDR1 reads SGHTA; CDR2 reads FQGNSA. CDR3 length: 15 residues. V was clipped by 5 bases and J by 2 bases, with 13 bases between them. In DNA, the CDR3 is TGTGCCAGCAGCCTTCAGGGAACCACTGGAAACACCATATATTTT. Encoded protein: CASSLQGTTGNTIYF.

The V and J genes are TRBV15 and TRBJ2-5, with TRBD2 as a possible D gene (7 bases). TRBJ2-7 explains the end of the DNA better; the J call may be wrong. CDR1 and CDR2 (germline): LNHNV, YYDKDF (reference sequence). This CDR3 has 17 residues. For the CDR3, the DNA is TGTGCCACCAGCAGAGTGGTCGCTGCGGGGGCGACCTACGAGCAGTACTTC. Translating gives CATSRVVAAGATYEQYF.

The chain links TRBV3-1 to TRBJ2-5; no reliable D call. Germline CDR1 and CDR2: LGHDT and YNNKEL (reference sequence). Trimming stripped 6 bases from V and 8 bases from J, with 28 bases between. The CDR3 runs 17 residues. CDR3 region: CASRQTLERQLRDTQYF. The CDR3 DNA reads as TGTGCCAGCAGGCAAACCTTGGAACGCCAATTAAGAGATACCCAGTACTTC.

The chain couples TRBV20-1 to TRBJ1-3; D unclear. CDR1 and CDR2 (germline): DFQATT, SNEGSKA (reference sequence). Trimming removed 4 bases at V and 3 bases at J, with 10 bases between. The CDR3 sequence is 13 residues long. DNA of the CDR3: TGCAGTGCTATATTTTCGGGTGGAAACACCATATATTTT. It specifies CSAIFSGGNTIYF.

The chain links TRBV3-1 to TRBJ2-1; 10 nucleotides align to TRBD2. With 3 bases clipped from V and 2 bases from J, the junction kept 4 bases outside the gene matches. The CDR3 spans 16 residues. Germline assignment: CDR1 LGHDT and CDR2 YNNKEL (reference sequence). CDR3 nucleotides: TGTGCCAGCAGCCACCAACTAGCGGGACCCTACAATGAGCAGTTCTTC. Residues: CASSHQLAGPYNEQFF.

The chain combines TRBV3-1 with TRBJ1-6, with a tentative D call TRBD1 (6 bases). Germline V CDR1 and CDR2: LGHDT, YNNKEL (reference sequence). The CDR3 loop spans 15 amino acids. V was cut by 2 bases and J by 10 bases, with 15 bases left in between. The CDR3 here is CASSQPYGGESPLHF. The CDR3 DNA sequence: TGTGCCAGCAGCCAACCATATGGGGGCGAGTCACCCCTCCACTTT. Full variable domain (rest looked up from reference TRBV3-1 and TRBJ1-6): DTAVSQTPKYLVTQMGNDKSIKCEQNLGHDTMYWYKQDSKKFLKIMFSYNNKELIINETVPNRFSPKSPDKAHLNLHINSLELGDSAVYFCASSQPYGGESPLHFGNGTRLTVT.

This clonotype occurred a few times. CDR3 protein: CASSYGTDLNTEAFF. The CDR3 nucleotides are TGCGCCAGCAGCTACGGGACGGACTTGAACACTGAAGCTTTCTTT. The chain joins TRBV5-1 to TRBJ1-1, with TRBD1 as a possible D gene (5 bases). The germline V gene encodes CDR1 SGHRS and CDR2 YFSETQ. The CDR3 has 15 residues. Trimming cost V 3 bases and J 0 bases, with 12 bases left between them.

A few counts support this clonotype. V usage is TRBV21-1 and J usage is TRBJ1-2. TRBV21-1 is described as a pseudogene. The CDR3 sequence is 13 residues long. The CDR3 reads CASSERWIYGYTF. The CDR3 coding sequence is TGTGCCAGCAGCGAAAGATGGATCTATGGCTACACCTTC.

The V and J genes are TRBV12-3 or TRBV12-4 and TRBJ2-7; D remains ambiguous. The V end was cut by 8 bases, the J end by 0 bases, with 11 bases between. The CDR3 contains 13 residues. The CDR3 spells CASGLSNSYEQYF. The CDR3 coding sequence is TGTGCCAGCGGCCTCAGTAACTCCTACGAGCAGTACTTC.

This clonotype turned up a few times. The chain has TRBV25-1 and TRBJ1-1; D may be TRBD1 (6 bases). With 5 bases removed from V and 4 bases from J, the gap between germline ends came to 14 bases. The CDR3 consists of 14 residues. CDR1 and CDR2 (germline): MGHDK, SYGVNS. CDR3 DNA sequence: TGTGCCAGCAGTAGTACAGGGAGGGGCACTGAAGCTTTCTTT. It translates to CASSSTGRGTEAFF. The variable domain in full, with the rest retrieved from reference TRBV25-1 and TRBJ1-1, is EADIYQTPRYLVIGTGKKITLECSQTMGHDKMYWYQQDPGMELHLIHYSYGVNSTEKGDLSSESTVSRIRTEHFPLTLESARPSHTSQYLCASSSTGRGTEAFFGQGTRLTVV.

The gene calls are TRBV12-3 or TRBV12-4 and TRBJ1-2, with TRBD1 matching 8 bases. The CDR3 sequence is 14 residues long. V was pared by 6 bases and J by 7 bases, with 10 bases of the junction left unmatched. CDR3 sequence: CASSPTGVPFGYTF. The CDR3 DNA follows: TGTGCCAGCAGCCCGACAGGGGTGCCTTTTGGCTACACCTTC.

The chain links TRBV7-9 to TRBJ2-7, with D uncertain. V lost 5 bases and J 1 base, leaving 9 bases between the germline ends. Germline V gives CDR1 SEHNR, CDR2 FQNEAQ (reference sequence). The CDR3 has 13 residues. CDR3 bases: TGTGCCAGCAGCAACGAAGGGTCCTACGAGCAGTACTTC. Its protein is CASSNEGSYEQYF.

The chain has TRBV4-3 and TRBJ2-5; D is ambiguous. Per the germline V gene, CDR1 is LGHNA and CDR2 is YSLEER. The CDR3 is 9 residues long. Trimming removed 4 bases from V and 11 bases from J, with 5 bases in between. CDR3 DNA sequence: TGCGCCAGCAGCCCTCGGCAGTACTTC. It translates to CASSPRQYF.

This clonotype turned up a few times. The chain joins TRBV4-3 to TRBJ2-7, with TRBD2 matching over 7 bases. The CDR3 is made up of 16 amino acids. Germline trimming cut 0 bases from V and 4 bases from J; bases unmatched to any gene: 9. Per germline, CDR1 LGHNA and CDR2 YSLEER. CDR3: CASSQDPDLAVYEQYF. CDR3 nucleotide sequence: TGCGCCAGCAGCCAAGATCCCGACCTAGCGGTTTACGAGCAGTACTTC.

V usage is TRBV3-1 and J usage is TRBJ1-3; maybe TRBD1 (5 bases). Trimming cost V 0 bases and J 2 bases, with 11 bases left between them. Germline V lookup: CDR1 LGHDT, CDR2 YNNKEL (reference sequence). The CDR3 contains 16 residues. The CDR3 loop reads CASSQDWGAAGNTIYF. The CDR3 region has the DNA TGTGCCAGCAGCCAAGATTGGGGCGCGGCTGGAAACACCATATATTTT.

The chain recombines TRBV5-1 with TRBJ1-5; D is perhaps TRBD1 (5 bases). The CDR3 consists of 16 residues. In germline, CDR1 is SGHRS, CDR2 YFSETQ. V gave up 0 bases and J gave up 0 bases, with 10 bases separating them. DNA for the CDR3: TGCGCCAGCAGCTTGGGACCCCAGGGTAGCAATCAGCCCCAGCATTTT. Protein sequence: CASSLGPQGSNQPQHF.

This clonotype was counted a single time. The rearrangement uses TRBV29-1 and TRBJ1-1; possible D gene TRBD1, 6 bases. The germline V gene has CDR1 SQVTM and CDR2 ANQGSEA. CDR3 length equals 14 residues. Trimming removed 7 bases at V and 1 base at J, with 16 bases between. CDR3 bases: TGCAGCGAGATTAAGGACAGAGCGAACACTGAAGCTTTCTTT. Its protein product is CSEIKDRANTEAFF.

V is TRBV21-1 and J is TRBJ2-7; TRBD1, the D gene given by the table, was not confirmed from the DNA. TRBV21-1 is noted as a pseudogene. The CDR3 sequence is 16 residues long. CDR3 bases: TGTGCCAGCAGCAAACGCGAACAGGGTTTTTCCTACGAGCAGTACTTC. Protein product: CASSKREQGFSYEQYF.

This clonotype was counted a few times. This rearrangement joins TRBV3-1 to TRBJ2-7; 11 nucleotides line up with TRBD2. The CDR3 length is 13 residues. Trimming took 4 bases from V and 7 from J; bases not matched to a gene: 3. The germline gives CDR1 LGHDT, CDR2 YNNKEL (reference sequence). The CDR3 sequence is CASSPTSGIEQYF. The DNA for the CDR3 is TGTGCCAGCAGCCCGACTAGCGGGATAGAGCAGTACTTC.

This clonotype has more than one count but fewer than ten. This chain links TRBV29-1 with TRBJ2-7, with a tentative D call TRBD2 (7 bases). The V end was cut by 5 bases, the J end by 3 bases, with 17 bases between. The CDR3 has 14 amino acids. The germline CDR1 and CDR2 sequences are SQVTM and ANQGSEA. CDR3 in amino acids: CSVIKGGGGYEQYF. The CDR3, as DNA: TGCAGCGTTATAAAAGGGGGAGGGGGCTACGAGCAGTACTTC.